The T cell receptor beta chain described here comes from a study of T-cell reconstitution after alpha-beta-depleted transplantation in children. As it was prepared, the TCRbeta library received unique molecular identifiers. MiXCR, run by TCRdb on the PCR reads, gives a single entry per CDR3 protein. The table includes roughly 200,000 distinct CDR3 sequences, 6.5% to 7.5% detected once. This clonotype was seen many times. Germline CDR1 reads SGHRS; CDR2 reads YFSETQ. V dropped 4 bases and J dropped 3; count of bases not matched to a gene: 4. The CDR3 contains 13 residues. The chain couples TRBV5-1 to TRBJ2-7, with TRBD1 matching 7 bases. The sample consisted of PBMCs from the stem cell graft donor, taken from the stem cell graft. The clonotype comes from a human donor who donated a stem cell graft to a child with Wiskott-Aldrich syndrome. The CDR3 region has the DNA TGCGCCAGCAGCCCTTCAGGGGGCTACGAGCAGTACTTC. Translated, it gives CASSPSGGYEQYF.